Listed here are 23 T cell receptor beta chains from one sample, sequenced in a study of blood T cell repertoires in COVID-19. The assay was immunoSEQ multiplex PCR, and TCRdb's table has in-frame clones only and misses some. The sample lists about 330,000 clones, around 88% occurring once. Sequencing was performed on peripheral blood. Every receptor here comes from a woman in her 50s with acute or convalescent COVID-19.

This clone was seen once. The chain is built from TRBV4-1 and TRBJ2-7, with 11 bases aligning to TRBD2. With V trimmed by 3 bases and J by 3 bases, 10 bases remained unmatched. The CDR3 runs 17 residues. CDR1 and CDR2 (germline): MGHRA, YSYEKL. This chain's CDR3 is CASSHGLAGLERYEQYF. For the CDR3, the DNA is TGCGCCAGCAGCCATGGACTAGCGGGCTTGGAACGCTACGAGCAGTACTTC.

The chain is built from TRBV9 and TRBJ2-2, with D possibly being TRBD1 (7 bases). V was pared by 0 bases and J by 6 bases, with 15 bases between. This CDR3 spans 16 amino acids. Germline CDR1 is SGDLS and CDR2 is YYNGEE. DNA of the CDR3: TGTGCCAGCAGCGTAGAGGTTGACAGGGAGGCCGGGGAGCTGTTTTTT. It yields the protein CASSVEVDREAGELFF.

The V and J genes are TRBV11-2 and TRBJ2-2, with D possibly being TRBD1 (6 bases). The V end was cut by 2 bases, the J end by 1 base, with 11 bases between. CDR3 length equals 16 residues. CDR1 SGHAT and CDR2 FQNNGV come from the germline V gene. CDR3 residues: CASSLRATGNTGELFF. CDR3 nucleotides: TGTGCCAGCAGCTTAAGGGCGACAGGGAACACCGGGGAGCTGTTTTTT.

The chain combines TRBV16 with TRBJ2-3; no clear D. With 0 bases removed from V and 2 bases from J, the gap between germline ends came to 9 bases. This CDR3 has 15 residues. The V gene's germline CDR1 is KGHSY and CDR2 FQNENV. The CDR3 here is CASSQSWLATDTQYF. The CDR3 bases are TGTGCCAGCAGCCAATCATGGTTAGCCACAGATACGCAGTATTTT.

The chain combines TRBV5-6 with TRBJ2-7, with D possibly being TRBD1 (6 bases). The CDR3 length is 15 residues. V lost 1 base, J lost 3 bases, and 14 bases lay in between. The germline V gene encodes CDR1 SGHDT and CDR2 YYEEEE. The CDR3 DNA is TGTGCCAGCAGCTTGAGGGGGACACCCTTCTACGAGCAGTACTTC. This sequence encodes CASSLRGTPFYEQYF. Variable domain in full (rest from reference TRBV5-6 and TRBJ2-7): DAGVTQSPTHLIKTRGQQVTLRCSPKSGHDTVSWYQQALGQGPQFIFQYYEEEERQRGNFPDRFSGHQFPNYSSELNVNALLLGDSALYLCASSLRGTPFYEQYFGPGTRLTVT.

The chain recombines TRBV5-1 with TRBJ2-5; TRBD1 matches 7 bases. This CDR3 comprises 14 residues. Germline V gene data show CDR1 as SGHRS and CDR2 as YFSETQ. V trimming: 4 bases; J trimming: 5 bases; junction bases outside the gene matches: 8. CDR3 region: CASSILQGIETQYF. CDR3 bases: TGCGCCAGCAGCATACTACAGGGGATTGAGACCCAGTACTTC.

The chain is built from TRBV28 and TRBJ2-3; TRBD2 aligns across 7 bases. With V trimmed by 6 bases and J by 3 bases, 9 bases remained unmatched. The CDR3 is 15 residues long. Germline CDR1 and CDR2: MDHEN and SYDVKM. This chain's CDR3 is CASRGGGEGTDTQYF. The CDR3 nucleotides read TGTGCCAGCAGAGGAGGAGGGGAGGGAACAGATACGCAGTATTTT.

The genes are TRBV29-1 and TRBJ1-6, with D perhaps TRBD1 (6 bases). Trimming took off 3 bases at V and 4 bases at J, with 13 bases between the two ends. The CDR3 is made up of 15 amino acids. Germline V CDR1 and CDR2: SQVTM, ANQGSEA. CDR3 bases: TGCAGCGTTGACAGCGGGGGGCTTTATAATTCACCCCTCCACTTT. Residues: CSVDSGGLYNSPLHF. Looking up the rest from reference TRBV29-1 and TRBJ1-6 gives the full variable domain: SAVISQKPSRDICQRGTSLTIQCQVDSQVTMMFWYRQQPGQSLTLIATANQGSEATYESGFVIDKFPISRPNLTFSTLTVSNMSPEDSSIYLCSVDSGGLYNSPLHFGNGTRLTVT.

This chain links TRBV28 with TRBJ2-7, with D perhaps matching TRBD2 (5 bases). The CDR3 is made up of 14 amino acids. CDR1 is MDHEN and CDR2 is SYDVKM in the germline V gene. V shed 8 bases and J shed 1 base, with 15 bases lying between them. In DNA form, the CDR3 reads TGTGCCAGCGAGGACGGAGGATATTCCTACGAGCAGTACTTC. This sequence encodes CASEDGGYSYEQYF.

The CDR3, as DNA: TGTGCCAGCAGCTCCCGGGACAGCTCTGGAAACACCATATATTTT. It codes for CASSSRDSSGNTIYF. This chain joins TRBV7-9 and TRBJ1-3; the match to TRBD1 covers 7 bases. The J segment lost 0 bases and the V segment lost 4 bases, leaving 3 bases of the junction unmatched. Germline V CDR1 and CDR2: SEHNR, FQNEAQ (reference sequence). This CDR3 spans 15 amino acids. The variable domain in full, with the rest retrieved from reference TRBV7-9 and TRBJ1-3, is DTGVSQNPRHKITKRGQNVTFRCDPISEHNRLYWYRQTLGQGPEFLTYFQNEAQLEKSRLLSDRFSAERPKGSFSTLEIQRTEQGDSAMYLCASSSRDSSGNTIYFGEGSWLTVV.

This rearrangement joins TRBV28 to TRBJ1-1; TRBD1 is a possible D gene (5 bases). The CDR3 sequence is 16 residues long. V gave up 3 bases and J gave up 0 bases, with 14 bases separating them. Per the germline V gene, CDR1 is MDHEN and CDR2 is SYDVKM. In nucleotides, the CDR3 is TGTGCCAGCAGTTTCGTTACAGGATACATGAACACTGAAGCTTTCTTT. Residues: CASSFVTGYMNTEAFF.

This clone has a single count. The genes are TRBV7-8 and TRBJ1-5, with 8 bases aligning to TRBD1. V lost 5 bases to trimming and J lost 0 bases; unmatched junction nucleotides: 6. This CDR3 contains 16 residues. The germline gives CDR1 SGHVS, CDR2 FQNEAQ. The CDR3 loop reads CASSRGQGYSNQPQHF. In DNA, the CDR3 is TGTGCCAGCAGCCGTGGACAGGGCTATAGCAATCAGCCCCAGCATTTT. The entire variable domain, with the rest obtained from reference TRBV7-8 and TRBJ1-5, is as follows: GAGVSQSPRYKVAKRGQDVALRCDPISGHVSLFWYQQALGQGPEFLTYFQNEAQLDKSGLPSDRFFAERPEGSVSTLKIQRTQQEDSAVYLCASSRGQGYSNQPQHFGDGTRLSIL.

V usage is TRBV5-1 and J usage is TRBJ2-3, with a weak D call TRBD1 (5 bases). CDR1 and CDR2 from the germline V gene are SGHRS and YFSETQ. The CDR3 contains 16 residues. V was clipped by 2 bases and J by 1 base, with 14 bases between them. The CDR3 DNA sequence: TGCGCCAGCAGCTTAACGAGGACAATGCGCACAGATACGCAGTATTTT. This sequence encodes CASSLTRTMRTDTQYF.

The V gene is TRBV24-1, the J gene TRBJ2-5; maybe TRBD2 (5 bases). Germline V gene sequence: CDR1 KGHDR, CDR2 SFDVKD. This CDR3 region has 15 residues. Between the trimmed V and J ends, which lost 1 base and 2 bases, there was a span of 10 bases. The CDR3, as DNA: TGTGCCACCAGTGATTTAGGAGGAGATCAAGAGACCCAGTACTTC. It translates to CATSDLGGDQETQYF.

This sequence joins TRBV4-2 and TRBJ2-1, with TRBD2 matching 13 bases. The germline V gene encodes CDR1 LGHNA and CDR2 YNFKEQ. The J segment lost 8 bases and the V segment lost 1 base, leaving 5 bases of the junction unmatched. The CDR3 runs 16 residues. CDR3 loop: CASSQGTSGSLYEQFF. CDR3 DNA sequence: TGTGCCAGCAGCCAAGGGACTAGCGGGAGTCTTTATGAGCAGTTCTTC.

This clone has a handful of counts. The rearrangement joins TRBV24-1 to TRBJ2-2, with a possible D match to TRBD1 (5 bases). Germline V gene sequence: CDR1 KGHDR, CDR2 SFDVKD. V was clipped by 0 bases and J by 1 base, with 8 bases between them. The CDR3 totals 16 residues. CDR3 DNA: TGTGCCACCAGTGATTTGGGACACGGGAACACCGGGGAGCTGTTTTTT. Translated: CATSDLGHGNTGELFF.

This CDR3 reads CASSFLDRGAGANVLTF. Here the CDR3 DNA reads TGTGCCAGTAGTTTCCTCGACAGGGGGGCTGGGGCCAACGTCCTGACTTTC. This chain uses TRBV19 with TRBJ2-6; 9 nucleotides match TRBD1. This CDR3 is built from 17 residues. J gave up 2 bases and V 5 bases, and 7 bases lay outside the gene matches. In germline, CDR1 is LNHDA, CDR2 SQIVND (reference sequence). Full variable domain (missing parts from reference TRBV19 and TRBJ2-6): DGGITQSPKYLFRKEGQNVTLSCEQNLNHDAMYWYRQDPGQGLRLIYYSQIVNDFQKGDIAEGYSVSREKKESFPLTVTSAQKNPTAFYLCASSFLDRGAGANVLTFGAGSRLTVL.

This sequence joins TRBV11-2 and TRBJ2-5; possible D gene TRBD1, 6 bases. CDR3 length equals 15 residues. Between the trimmed V and J ends, which lost 5 bases and 5 bases, there was a span of 18 bases. The germline CDR1 and CDR2 sequences are SGHAT and FQNNGV. This CDR3 is CASSPRGPTGETQYF. In nucleotides, the CDR3 is TGTGCCAGCAGCCCCAGGGGCCCCACGGGGGAGACCCAGTACTTC.

This chain links TRBV7-2 with TRBJ1-2; D not certain. The CDR3 totals 15 residues. Germline V gene data show CDR1 as SGHTA and CDR2 as FQGNSA. Deletions cut 5 bases from V and 4 bases from J, with 17 bases between. Written as DNA, the CDR3 is TGTGCCAGCAGCCCCCGGGTCCCAAAGATCTATGGCTACACCTTC. Its translation: CASSPRVPKIYGYTF.

Comment on this clone: This sample also contains other DNA sequences that code for the same CDR3. CDR3 in DNA: TGTGCCAGCAGTTTACTAGCGGGAAGCACAGATACGCAGTATTTT. Translating it yields CASSLLAGSTDTQYF. The chain joins TRBV7-3 to TRBJ2-3, with 10 positions matching TRBD2. Looked up from germline, CDR1 is SGHTA and CDR2 is FQGTGA. The CDR3 consists of 15 residues. After removal of 6 bases from V and 0 bases from J, the junction contained 3 bases not matched to a gene.

The chain carries TRBV7-2 and TRBJ2-7; D unclear. V lost 4 bases and J lost 4, with 11 bases in between. Per germline, CDR1 SGHTA and CDR2 FQGNSA. This CDR3 is built from 13 residues. The DNA for the CDR3 is TGTGCCAGCAGCTCTGGGCCTCTTTACGAGCAGTACTTC. It yields the protein CASSSGPLYEQYF.

The CDR3 DNA reads TGCGCCAGCAGCTCAATGGGGAGTACCGGGGAGCTGTTTTTT. It yields the protein CASSSMGSTGELFF. The rearrangement joins TRBV5-1 to TRBJ2-2, with D possibly matching TRBD2 (5 bases). Trimming pared 3 bases from V and 5 bases from J, leaving 11 bases between. This CDR3 comprises 14 residues. The germline gives CDR1 SGHRS, CDR2 YFSETQ.

This clone was detected only a few times. The chain carries TRBV19 and TRBJ2-2, with 9 bases that match TRBD1. With V trimmed by 7 bases and J by 6 bases, 12 bases remained unmatched. The CDR3 contains 16 residues. Germline lookup yields CDR1 LNHDA and CDR2 SQIVND (reference sequence). The CDR3 DNA reads as TGTGCCAGTACCACCACAGGGGGCGGACCCCCCGGGGAGCTGTTTTTT. It specifies CASTTTGGGPPGELFF.